These 15 T cell receptor beta chains were sequenced from one sample in a study of glioma-infiltrating T cells. TCR alpha and beta CDR3 regions were amplified from RNA using iRepertoire nested multiplex PCR. TCRdb reprocessed the multiplex PCR reads with MiXCR, giving one entry per CDR3 protein. The sample lists roughly 120,000 distinct CDR3 sequences; about 23% were seen once. Sequencing used glioma tissue, nonneoplastic brain tissue, or PBMCs (not recorded which). All receptors derive from a human donor with low-grade glioma or glioblastoma, undergoing nonglioma brain surgery, or in good health (not recorded which).

J is TRBJ1-5 and V is TRBV27; a weak D match, TRBD1 (6 bases). Germline V gene sequence: CDR1 MNHEY, CDR2 SMNVEV (reference sequence). V was clipped by 2 bases and J by 0 bases, with 23 bases between them. CDR3 length equals 20 residues. The CDR3 DNA reads as TGTGCCAGCAGTTTAACGTATGAACGGGGGGCCACGGATAGCAATCAGCCCCAGCATTTT. Protein: CASSLTYERGATDSNQPQHF.

This clonotype occurred many times. The chain uses TRBV28 and TRBJ2-7; D remains ambiguous. CDR1 and CDR2 (germline): MDHEN, SYDVKM. V lost 7 bases to trimming and J lost 2 bases, with 6 bases between them. The CDR3 is made up of 11 amino acids. The CDR3 protein is CASKDPYEQYF. CDR3 nucleotides: TGTGCCAGCAAGGATCCCTACGAGCAGTACTTC.

This clonotype was counted only a few times. The chain employs TRBV19 and TRBJ1-2, with D perhaps TRBD1 (6 bases). Germline CDR1 and CDR2: LNHDA and SQIVND (reference sequence). This CDR3 has 15 amino acids. Trimming took 5 bases from V and 5 from J, leaving 18 bases between them. CDR3 nucleotides: TGTGCCAGTAGTTTCCCGACAGGAGGCTCTTATGGCTACACCTTC. Protein product: CASSFPTGGSYGYTF.

A note on this clonotype: A much more abundant neighbour one base away suggests this may be a read error. The V call is TRBV7-2, the J call TRBJ2-3; the match to TRBD2 covers 9 bases. The germline gives CDR1 SGHTA, CDR2 FQGNSA. The CDR3 totals 15 residues. The CDR3 region has the DNA TGTGCCAGCCGCTTATCCCGCGGGAGGGTTGATACGCAGTATTTT. Translation gives CASRLSRGRVDTQYF.

This clonotype has only a few counts. The chain carries TRBV4-1 and TRBJ2-5; D may be TRBD2 (7 bases). The CDR3 is 17 amino acids. The V and J ends lost 0 bases and 1 base respectively, with 15 bases between them. Looked up from germline, CDR1 is MGHRA and CDR2 is YSYEKL. CDR3 sequence reads: CASSQDFWGGGQETQYF. CDR3 DNA: TGCGCCAGCAGCCAAGATTTTTGGGGAGGGGGCCAAGAGACCCAGTACTTC.

This clonotype was counted ten times or more. The chain uses TRBV18 and TRBJ2-7; D is undetermined. V shed 6 bases and J shed 3 bases, with 21 bases lying between them. Germline values: CDR1 KGHSH, CDR2 LQKENI. CDR3 length equals 16 residues. CDR3 sequence: CASSPLSGSGNYEQYF. CDR3 bases: TGTGCCAGCTCCCCGCTATCCGGGTCTGGGAACTACGAGCAGTACTTC.

This clonotype was counted ten times or more. CDR3 in DNA: TGCGCCAGCAGCCAAGGTCGGAACGGACAGAAAGAGACCCAGTACTTC. It yields the protein CASSQGRNGQKETQYF. The chain recombines TRBV4-1 with TRBJ2-5; tentatively, D is TRBD1 (6 bases). This CDR3 has 16 residues. Trimming removed 1 base from V and 3 bases from J, with 15 bases in between. Germline-derived CDR1 and CDR2 are MGHRA and YSYEKL.

This clonotype was seen only a few times. The CDR3 DNA is TGTGCCAGCAGCCGGACCCAAAGGGAGGACAATGAGCAGTTCTTC. Translation: CASSRTQREDNEQFF. The chain employs TRBV9 and TRBJ2-1, with a possible D match to TRBD2 (6 bases). Per the germline V gene, CDR1 is SGDLS and CDR2 is YYNGEE. CDR3 length equals 15 residues. Between the trimmed V and J ends, which lost 4 bases and 5 bases, there was a span of 16 bases.

This clonotype was recorded at least ten times. V is TRBV7-2 and J is TRBJ1-2; perhaps TRBD1 as D (5 bases). The V end was cut by 5 bases, the J end by 2 bases, with 12 bases between. CDR3 length: 14 amino acids. CDR1 and CDR2 (germline): SGHTA, FQGNSA. CDR3 coding DNA: TGTGCCAGCAGCCGAGCCAGGGAAAACTATGGCTACACCTTC. Its translation: CASSRARENYGYTF.

A few counts support this clonotype. This chain links TRBV9 with TRBJ2-7; weak D call: TRBD2 (6 bases). CDR1 is SGDLS, CDR2 YYNGEE, per germline. The CDR3 totals 15 residues. V was shortened by 0 bases and J by 4 bases, with 14 bases between the two germline ends. The CDR3 loop reads CASSVAGSRGYEQYF. DNA for the CDR3: TGTGCCAGCAGCGTAGCCGGGAGCCGGGGGTACGAGCAGTACTTC.

With respect to this clonotype: Given a much more abundant clone one base away, this may be a read error. This chain connects TRBV20-1 to TRBJ2-7; 9 bases agree with TRBD2. The CDR3 is 14 residues long. The germline V gene has CDR1 DFQATT and CDR2 SNEGSKA (reference sequence). The CDR3 DNA follows: TGCAGTGCTAGAGGGACTAGCGCCTCCTGCGAGCAGTACTTC. This sequence encodes CSARGTSASCEQYF.

On this clonotype: A much more abundant neighbour one base away suggests this may be a read error. The J gene is TRBJ2-7, the V gene TRBV6-1; a weak D match, TRBD2 (6 bases). Germline V gene sequence: CDR1 MNHNS, CDR2 SASEGT. The germline V and J ends were trimmed by 10 bases and 2 bases, with 15 bases remaining between them. The CDR3 spans 13 residues. The CDR3 spells CAIYGLTPYEQYF. CDR3 DNA sequence: TGTGCCATCTACGGACTAACCCCCTACGAGCAGTACTTC.

J is TRBJ2-5 and V is TRBV24-1; 8 bases align to TRBD2. Germline CDR1 reads KGHDR; CDR2 reads SFDVKD. This CDR3 region has 14 residues. V shed 6 bases, J shed 3 bases, and the junction held 5 bases outside the gene matches. The CDR3 loop reads CATSRTAGEETQYF. The CDR3 DNA reads TGTGCCACCAGTAGGACAGCGGGAGAAGAGACCCAGTACTTC.

This clonotype was counted ten times or more. V usage is TRBV6-1 and J usage is TRBJ2-1; 15 nucleotides agree with TRBD2. Germline-derived CDR1 and CDR2 are MNHNS and SASEGT. The trim removed 6 bases at V and 6 bases at J, leaving 21 bases unmatched. This CDR3 is built from 21 residues. CDR3 amino acids: CASRQRTSGRAGPHFFNEQFF. The CDR3 DNA is TGTGCCAGCAGGCAGAGGACTAGCGGGAGGGCCGGCCCCCATTTTTTCAATGAGCAGTTCTTC.

The J gene is TRBJ2-7, the V gene TRBV6-6; 12 nucleotides line up with TRBD2. This CDR3 has 18 residues. With 6 bases clipped from V and 9 bases from J, the junction kept 21 bases outside the gene matches. Per germline, CDR1 MNHNY and CDR2 SVGAGI (reference sequence). CDR3 sequence: CASSQTTSGSGIRDTQYF. DNA for the CDR3: TGTGCCAGCAGCCAGACGACTAGCGGGAGTGGTATCCGAGATACGCAGTACTTC.